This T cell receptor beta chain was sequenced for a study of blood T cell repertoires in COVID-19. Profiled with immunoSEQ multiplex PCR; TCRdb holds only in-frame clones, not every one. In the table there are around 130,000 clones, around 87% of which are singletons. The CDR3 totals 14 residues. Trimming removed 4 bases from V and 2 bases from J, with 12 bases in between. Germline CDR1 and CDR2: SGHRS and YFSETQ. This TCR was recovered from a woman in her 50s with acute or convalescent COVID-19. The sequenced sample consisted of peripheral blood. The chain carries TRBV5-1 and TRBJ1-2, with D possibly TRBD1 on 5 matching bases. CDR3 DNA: TGCGCCAGCAGCCCATCGACAGCGAACTATGGCTACACCTTC. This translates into CASSPSTANYGYTF. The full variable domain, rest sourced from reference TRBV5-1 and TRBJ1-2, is KAGVTQTPRYLIKTRGQQVTLSCSPISGHRSVSWYQQTPGQGLQFLFEYFSETQRNKGNFPGRFSGRQFSNSRSEMNVSTLELGDSALYLCASSPSTANYGYTFGSGTRLTVV.